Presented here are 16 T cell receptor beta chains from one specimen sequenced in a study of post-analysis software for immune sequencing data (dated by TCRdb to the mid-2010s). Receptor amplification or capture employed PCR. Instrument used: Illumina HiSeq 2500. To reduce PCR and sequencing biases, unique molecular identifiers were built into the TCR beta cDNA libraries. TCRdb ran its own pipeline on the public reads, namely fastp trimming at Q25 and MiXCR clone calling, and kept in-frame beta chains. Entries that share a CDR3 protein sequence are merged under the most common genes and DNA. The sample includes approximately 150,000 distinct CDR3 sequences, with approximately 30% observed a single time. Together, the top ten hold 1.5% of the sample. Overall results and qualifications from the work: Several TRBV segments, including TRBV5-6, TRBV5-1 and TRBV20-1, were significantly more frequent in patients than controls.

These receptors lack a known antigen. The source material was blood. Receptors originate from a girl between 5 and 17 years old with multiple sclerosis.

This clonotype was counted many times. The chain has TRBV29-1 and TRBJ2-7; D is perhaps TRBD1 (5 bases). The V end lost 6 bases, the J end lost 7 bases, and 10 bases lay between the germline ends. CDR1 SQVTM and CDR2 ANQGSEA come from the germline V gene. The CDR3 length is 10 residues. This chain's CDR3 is CSVQTVEQYF. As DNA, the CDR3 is TGCAGCGTGCAGACAGTTGAGCAGTACTTC.

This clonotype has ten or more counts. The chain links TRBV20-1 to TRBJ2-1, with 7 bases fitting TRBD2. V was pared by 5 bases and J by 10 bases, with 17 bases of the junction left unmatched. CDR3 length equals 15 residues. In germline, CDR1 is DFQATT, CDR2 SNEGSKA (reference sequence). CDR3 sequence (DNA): TGCAGTGCTCGTGGTCACGCGGGGGTCTTGGTAGAGCAGTTCTTC. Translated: CSARGHAGVLVEQFF.

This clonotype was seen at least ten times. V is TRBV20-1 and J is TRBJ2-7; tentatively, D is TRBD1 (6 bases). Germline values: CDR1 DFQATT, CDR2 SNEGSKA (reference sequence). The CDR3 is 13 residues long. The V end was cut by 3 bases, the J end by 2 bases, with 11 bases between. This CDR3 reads CSASLGQTYEQYF. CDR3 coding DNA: TGCAGTGCTAGTTTGGGACAAACCTACGAGCAGTACTTC.

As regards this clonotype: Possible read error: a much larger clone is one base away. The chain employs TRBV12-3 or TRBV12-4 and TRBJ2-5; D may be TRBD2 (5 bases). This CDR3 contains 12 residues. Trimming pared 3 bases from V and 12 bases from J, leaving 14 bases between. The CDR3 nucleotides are TGTGCCAGCAGTTTCACGGGAAACGAGGAGTACTTC. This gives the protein CASSFTGNEEYF.

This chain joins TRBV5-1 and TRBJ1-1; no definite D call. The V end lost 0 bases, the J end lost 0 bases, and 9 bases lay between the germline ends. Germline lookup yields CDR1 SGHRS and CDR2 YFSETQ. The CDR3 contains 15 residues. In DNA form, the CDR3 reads TGCGCCAGCAGCTTGGGAAGGGATTTGAACACTGAAGCTTTCTTT. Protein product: CASSLGRDLNTEAFF.

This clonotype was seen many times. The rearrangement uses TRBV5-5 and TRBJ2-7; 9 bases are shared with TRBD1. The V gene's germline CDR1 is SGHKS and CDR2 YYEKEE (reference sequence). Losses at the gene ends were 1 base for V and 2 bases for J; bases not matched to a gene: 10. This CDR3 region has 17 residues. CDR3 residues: CASSLRGLQGATYEQYF. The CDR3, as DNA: TGTGCCAGCAGCTTGCGCGGTCTACAGGGGGCCACCTACGAGCAGTACTTC.

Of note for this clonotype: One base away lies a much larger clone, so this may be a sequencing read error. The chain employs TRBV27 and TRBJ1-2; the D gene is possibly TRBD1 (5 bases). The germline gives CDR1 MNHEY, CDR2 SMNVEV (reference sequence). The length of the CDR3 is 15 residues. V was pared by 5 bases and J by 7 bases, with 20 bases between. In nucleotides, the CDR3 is TGTGCCAGCAGTCCCGGGGGGAGGTCATGGAGTGGCTACACCTTC. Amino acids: CASSPGGRSWSGYTF.

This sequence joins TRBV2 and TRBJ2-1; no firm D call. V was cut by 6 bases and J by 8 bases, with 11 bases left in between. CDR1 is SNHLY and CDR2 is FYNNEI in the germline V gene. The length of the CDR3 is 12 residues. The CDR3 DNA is TGTGCCAGCAGGTACTCGGGTCATGAGCAGTTCTTC. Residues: CASRYSGHEQFF.

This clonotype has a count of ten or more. The CDR3 is CASSSPGSYNEQFF. The CDR3 nucleotides read TGTGCCAGCAGTTCTCCAGGCTCCTACAATGAGCAGTTCTTC. The genes are TRBV12-3 or TRBV12-4 and TRBJ2-1; no clear D gene. The CDR3 contains 14 residues. V was cut by 4 bases and J by 0 bases, with 7 bases left in between.

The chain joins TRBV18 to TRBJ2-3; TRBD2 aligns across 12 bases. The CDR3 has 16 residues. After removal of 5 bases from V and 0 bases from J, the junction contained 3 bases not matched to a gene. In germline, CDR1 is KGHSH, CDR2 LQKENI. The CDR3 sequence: CASSIGTSGSTDTQYF. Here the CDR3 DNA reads TGTGCCAGCTCAATCGGGACTAGCGGGAGCACAGATACGCAGTATTTT.

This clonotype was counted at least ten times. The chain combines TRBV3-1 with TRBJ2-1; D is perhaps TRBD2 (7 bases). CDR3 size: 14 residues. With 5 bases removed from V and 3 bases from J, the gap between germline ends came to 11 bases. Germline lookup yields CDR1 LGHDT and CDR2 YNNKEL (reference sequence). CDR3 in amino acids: CASSRGTNYNEQFF. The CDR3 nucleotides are TGTGCCAGCAGCAGGGGGACTAACTACAATGAGCAGTTCTTC.

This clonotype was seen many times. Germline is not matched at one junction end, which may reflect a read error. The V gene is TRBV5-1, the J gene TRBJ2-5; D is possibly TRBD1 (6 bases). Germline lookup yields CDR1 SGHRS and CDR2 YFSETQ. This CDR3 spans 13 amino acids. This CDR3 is CASSLQGQETQYF. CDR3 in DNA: TGTGCCAGCAGCTTACAGGGCCAAGAGACCCAGTACTTC.

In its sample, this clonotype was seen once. The CDR3 loop reads CSASGEYNEQYF. CDR3 DNA sequence: TGCAGTGCTAGCGGAGAGTACAATGAGCAGTACTTC. The chain joins TRBV20-1 to TRBJ2-7; D gene ambiguous. The CDR3 contains 12 residues. Trimming removed 3 bases at V and 7 bases at J, with 13 bases between. In germline, CDR1 is DFQATT, CDR2 SNEGSKA (reference sequence).

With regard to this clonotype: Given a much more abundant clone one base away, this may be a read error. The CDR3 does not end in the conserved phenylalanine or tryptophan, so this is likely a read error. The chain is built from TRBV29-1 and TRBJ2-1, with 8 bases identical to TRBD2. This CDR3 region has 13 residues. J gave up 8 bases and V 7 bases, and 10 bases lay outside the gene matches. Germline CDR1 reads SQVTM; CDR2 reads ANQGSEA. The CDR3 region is CSGAAGEWYEQFV. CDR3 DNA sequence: TGCAGCGGGGCAGCGGGAGAATGGTATGAGCAGTTCGTC.

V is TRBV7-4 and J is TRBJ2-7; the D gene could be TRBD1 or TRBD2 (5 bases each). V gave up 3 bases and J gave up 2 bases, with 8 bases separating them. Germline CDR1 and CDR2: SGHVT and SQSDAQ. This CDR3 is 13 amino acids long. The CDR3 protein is CASSFRDPYEQYF. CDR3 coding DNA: TGTGCCAGCAGCTTCCGGGACCCCTACGAGCAGTACTTC.

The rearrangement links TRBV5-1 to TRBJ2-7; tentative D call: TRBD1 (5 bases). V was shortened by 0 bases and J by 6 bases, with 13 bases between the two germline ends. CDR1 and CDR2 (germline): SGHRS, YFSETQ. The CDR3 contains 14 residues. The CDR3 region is CASSLDRGKGEQYF. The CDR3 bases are TGCGCCAGCAGCTTGGATAGGGGAAAAGGCGAGCAGTACTTC.